This T cell receptor beta chain derives from a study of cytomegalovirus exposure and HLA in healthy donors. Overall study context: The same platform was used for the 90 to 150 validation repertoires as for the roughly 660 first-cohort repertoires, as reported in a later analysis.

Germline lookup yields CDR1 SEHNR and CDR2 FQNEAQ (reference sequence). V was shortened by 5 bases and J by 4 bases, with 12 bases between the two germline ends. The CDR3 contains 14 residues. Libraries were prepared by immunoSEQ multiplex PCR; TCRdb keeps only in-frame clonotypes and omits some of them. The sample lists fewer than 85,000 clones; approximately 96% were seen once. Regarding the study as a whole: In a later analysis, first-cohort TCR clusters were found to tend to co-occur in the roughly 120 validation repertoires. Cytomegalovirus status, reportedly, was diagnosed with high specificity and sensitivity by the classifier.

On this clone itself: Antigen: not known.

The sample comprised PBMCs. This clonotype was sampled from a young woman in good health and CMV-seronegative. The chain has TRBV7-9 and TRBJ1-5; possibly TRBD1 for D (5 bases). CDR3 nucleotide sequence: TGTGCCAGCAGCCGTCCCGGGGGAAATCAGCCCCAGCATTTT. It specifies CASSRPGGNQPQHF.